The source of this TCR beta chain is a study of blood T cells in healthy people across ages. Healthy Caucasians from Russia aged about 6 to 90 served as donors. Each sample gave at least 7 million isolated PBMCs. The CDR3 runs 17 residues. Germline CDR1 is DFQATT and CDR2 is SNEGSKA (reference sequence). This clonotype was seen more than once but under ten times. Using a J-beta primer mix together with a sample-barcoded 5' primer, a second PCR was run for roughly 6 to 11 cycles. TCRdb processed the 5' RACE reads anew with MiXCR; each CDR3 protein has one entry. The sample has about 720,000 distinct CDR3 sequences; about 20% are singletons.

This TCR was sampled from an older man in good health. V gene TRBV20-1 combines with J gene TRBJ2-5, with TRBD2 matching over 7 bases. The J call could be wrong; TRBJ2-1 is a better fit for the DNA end. The sample taken for sequencing was blood. CDR3 sequence reads: CSARDLRDGGTWNEQFF. CDR3 DNA sequence: TGCAGTGCTAGAGATCTTCGGGACGGGGGGACCTGGAATGAGCAGTTCTTC.